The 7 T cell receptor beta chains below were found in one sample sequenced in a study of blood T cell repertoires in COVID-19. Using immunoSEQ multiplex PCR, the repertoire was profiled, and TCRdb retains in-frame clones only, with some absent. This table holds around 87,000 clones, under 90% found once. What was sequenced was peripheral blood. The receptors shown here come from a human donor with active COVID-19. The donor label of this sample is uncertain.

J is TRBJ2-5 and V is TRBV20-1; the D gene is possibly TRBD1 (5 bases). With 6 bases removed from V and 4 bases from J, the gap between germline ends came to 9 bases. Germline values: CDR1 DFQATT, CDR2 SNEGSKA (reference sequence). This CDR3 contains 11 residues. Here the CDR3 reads CSAWGRETQYF. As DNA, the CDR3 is TGCAGTGCGTGGGGCCGAGAGACCCAGTACTTC.

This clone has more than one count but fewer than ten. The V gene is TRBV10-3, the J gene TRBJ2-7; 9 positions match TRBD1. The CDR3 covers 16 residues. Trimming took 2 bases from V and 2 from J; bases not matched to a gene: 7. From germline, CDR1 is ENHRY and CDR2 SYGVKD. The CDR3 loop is CAISEGLGTGTYEQYF. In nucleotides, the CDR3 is TGTGCCATCAGTGAGGGGCTAGGGACAGGGACCTACGAGCAGTACTTC.

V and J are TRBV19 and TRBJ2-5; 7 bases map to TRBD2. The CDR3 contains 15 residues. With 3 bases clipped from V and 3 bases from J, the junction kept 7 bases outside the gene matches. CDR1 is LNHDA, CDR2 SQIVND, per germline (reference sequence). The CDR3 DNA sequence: TGTGCCAGTAGTATGTGGGGGGGAAGGGAAGAGACCCAGTACTTC. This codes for CASSMWGGREETQYF. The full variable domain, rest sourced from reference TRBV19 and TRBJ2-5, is DGGITQSPKYLFRKEGQNVTLSCEQNLNHDAMYWYRQDPGQGLRLIYYSQIVNDFQKGDIAEGYSVSREKKESFPLTVTSAQKNPTAFYLCASSMWGGREETQYFGPGTRLLVL.

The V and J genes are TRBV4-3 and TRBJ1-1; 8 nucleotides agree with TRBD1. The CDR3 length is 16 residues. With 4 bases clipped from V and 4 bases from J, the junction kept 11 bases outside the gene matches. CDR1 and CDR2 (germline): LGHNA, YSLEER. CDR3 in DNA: TGCGCCAGCAGCCGGGACAGGAGTATGGAAGGCACTGAAGCTTTCTTT. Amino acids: CASSRDRSMEGTEAFF.

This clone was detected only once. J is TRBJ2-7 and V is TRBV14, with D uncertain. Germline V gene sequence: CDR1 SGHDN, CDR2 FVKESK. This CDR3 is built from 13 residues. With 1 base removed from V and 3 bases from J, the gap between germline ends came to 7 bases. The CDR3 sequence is CASSQGLFYEQYF. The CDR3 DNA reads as TGTGCCAGCAGCCAAGGACTGTTCTACGAGCAGTACTTC.

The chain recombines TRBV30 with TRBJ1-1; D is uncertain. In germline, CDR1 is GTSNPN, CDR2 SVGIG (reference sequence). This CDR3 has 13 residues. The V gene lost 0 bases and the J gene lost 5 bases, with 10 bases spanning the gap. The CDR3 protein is CAWSVGRSTEAFF. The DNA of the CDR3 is TGTGCCTGGAGTGTAGGGAGGAGTACTGAAGCTTTCTTT.

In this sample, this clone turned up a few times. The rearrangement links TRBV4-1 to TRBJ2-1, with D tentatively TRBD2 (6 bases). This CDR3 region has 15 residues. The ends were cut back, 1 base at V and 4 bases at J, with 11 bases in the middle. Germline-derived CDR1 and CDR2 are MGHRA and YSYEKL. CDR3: CASSQGASVYNEQFF. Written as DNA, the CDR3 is TGCGCCAGCAGCCAAGGGGCTAGCGTTTACAATGAGCAGTTCTTC.